This T cell receptor (beta chain) was found in a study of blood T cells in healthy people across ages (dated by TCRdb to the mid-2010s). At the level of the whole study: In model experiments, roughly one uniquely barcoded TCR beta cDNA molecule per two T cells was captured by template switching. Using deep sequencing normalized with unique cDNA molecular identifiers, the study measured how TCR beta repertoire diversity changes with age. Four age groups were formed from the donors: young (average around 15 years), middle-aged (more than 35), aged (about 68) and long-lived (more than 75). To avoid experimental bias, donors of different ages were randomly spread across the sequencing lanes. Two additional independent replicas of 1 million unique cDNA reads from the same blood draw were analyzed for two donors (one aged 18 to 30 and one aged 80 or older).

The CDR3 sequence holds 12 residues, the cysteine and phenylalanine included. Solely the CDR3 DNA is kept, with 36 bases framed from the first base. On this clonotype: Its antigen specificity is not known. No base quality values were provided; no much bigger clone lies one nucleotide off.

General study outcomes and caveats: Because profiling used bulk unsorted PBMCs, naive and antigen-experienced compartments could not be compared conclusively. Estimates of total diversity based on one million sequenced T cells were regarded as lower bounds and as underestimates. A strong correlation was found between observed TCR beta diversity and the percentage of naive T cells measured by flow cytometry. Compared with the aged group, the long-lived group had more naive CD4+ T cells, fewer expanded clones and increased TCR diversity, suggesting age selection. Donor CMV infection status was unknown, potentially confounding age-related changes in expanded clonotypes. Observed TCR beta diversity per million T cells fell roughly linearly with age, and a significant reduction was already apparent by age approximately 41.

Donors were a few dozen systemically healthy Caucasian individuals from Russia aged roughly 6 to 95 years. Around 9.9 milliliters of peripheral blood were collected from each donor into EDTA-treated Vacutainer tubes. PBMCs were isolated by Ficoll-Paque density-gradient centrifugation, with at least 7 million obtained per sample. Trizol reagent was used to extract total RNA from PBMCs, with at least 5.5 micrograms per sample. The percentages of naive CD45RAhigh/CD27high T cells were determined by flow cytometry on a PBMC aliquot from every donor. Receptors were amplified or captured by 5' RACE. Instrument on record: Illumina HiSeq 2500. The second PCR ran for about 7 to 11 cycles and used a J-beta primer mix along with a sample-barcoded 5' primer. A unique molecular identifier was introduced onto each TCR beta cDNA molecule by a template-switch 5' adaptor carrying 12 random nucleotides. At least 2.5 million CDR3-containing paired-end reads were obtained from each sample. All of the RNA was converted into first-strand cDNA using the Mint cDNA synthesis kit, with a TRBC-specific oligonucleotide serving as the primer. Following uracil-DNA glycosylase treatment, all cDNA underwent a first 18-cycle PCR with the universal primers M1SS and BC2_uni_R. The authors' pipeline ran thus. Each sample was normalized by randomly selecting 1 million high-quality reads, each carrying a distinct molecular identifier. Instead of being binned into consensus sequences, reads with shared molecular identifiers were discarded. MiTCR, set to a Q25 quality threshold and the strictest error-elimination algorithm, was used for CDR3 identification, clonotype clustering and error correction. Lower-bound total TCR beta diversity was estimated with a nonparametric unseen species model using Euler transformation. The public reads were reprocessed in TCRdb via fastp at Q25 and MiXCR, keeping in-frame beta chains. Each entry merges the rows of one CDR3 protein and shows their most common DNA and genes. The authors' filters were not applied to this entry. The sample table shows fewer than 900,000 distinct CDR3 sequences, and about 36% are seen once. Of the sample, over 10% falls within the top ten clones.

The sequence links TRBV21-1 to TRBJ2-4. TRBV21-1 is assigned pseudogene status. The sequencing sample was made of blood. This sequence originates from a man aged 18 to 29 in good health. Here is the DNA: TGTGCCAGCAGCTTTCACGAAAACATTCAGTACTTC. This encodes CASSFHENIQYF.